These 24 T cell receptor beta chains share one sample of origin, sequenced in a study of OX40 agonist ivuxolimab in advanced cancers. Libraries were prepared by immunoSEQ multiplex PCR; TCRdb keeps only in-frame clonotypes and omits some of them. The sample includes approximately 49,000 clones, about 80% of them seen just once. Sample: CD4+ or CD8+ T cells sorted from blood, taken in a trial of the OX40 agonist ivuxolimab. The source is an adult with an advanced solid tumor such as melanoma, head and neck, liver or kidney cancer.

This chain joins TRBV19 and TRBJ2-1, with 8 bases aligning to TRBD2. The germline gives CDR1 LNHDA, CDR2 SQIVND (reference sequence). J lost 5 bases, V lost 4 bases, and 10 bases had no gene match. This CDR3 region has 16 residues. The CDR3 DNA is TGTGCCAGTAGTACCCCGGGGGGGCCAACAAACAATGAGCAGTTCTTC. This translates into CASSTPGGPTNNEQFF.

This chain uses TRBV7-2 with TRBJ2-7; D may match TRBD1 or TRBD2 (5 bases each). The CDR3 spans 14 residues. Germline CDR1 reads SGHTA; CDR2 reads FQGNSA. The V end lost 6 bases, the J end lost 3 bases, and 15 bases lay between the germline ends. DNA of the CDR3: TGTGCCAGCAGTAAGGACCGGGGCCTCTACGAGCAGTACTTC. It yields the protein CASSKDRGLYEQYF.

The chain is built from TRBV15 and TRBJ1-5; unclear D gene. Germline loops: CDR1 LNHNV, CDR2 YYDKDF (reference sequence). The CDR3 spans 13 residues. Trimming stripped 4 bases from V and 6 bases from J, with 10 bases between. The CDR3 bases are TGTGCCACCAGCATTAACATCGGTCAGCCCCAGCATTTT. Translating gives CATSINIGQPQHF.

The gene calls are TRBV5-4 and TRBJ2-1; the D is unclear. Trimming took off 3 bases at V and 5 bases at J, with 3 bases between the two ends. This CDR3 has 11 amino acids. CDR1 is SGHNT and CDR2 is YYREEE in the germline V gene (reference sequence). The CDR3 reads CASSSNNEQFF. The CDR3, as DNA: TGTGCCAGCAGCTCTAACAATGAGCAGTTCTTC.

The chain links TRBV30 to TRBJ1-2; 7 bases agree with TRBD1. The CDR3 runs 15 residues. The germline CDR1 and CDR2 sequences are GTSNPN and SVGIG (reference sequence). V gave up 0 bases and J gave up 5 bases; unmatched junction bases: 9. CDR3 bases: TGTGCCTGGAGTGTACGAAGGACAGGCGGGTATGGCTACACCTTC. Amino acid sequence: CAWSVRRTGGYGYTF.

The chain uses TRBV9 and TRBJ1-5; D might be TRBD1 (5 bases). The CDR3 contains 14 residues. The V end was cut by 5 bases, the J end by 4 bases, with 13 bases between. CDR1 and CDR2 (germline): SGDLS, YYNGEE. The CDR3 is CASSRSWGNQPQHF. CDR3 in DNA: TGTGCCAGCAGTAGGTCCTGGGGGAATCAGCCCCAGCATTTT.

This chain connects TRBV18 to TRBJ1-4; D call uncertain. Per the germline V gene, CDR1 is KGHSH and CDR2 is LQKENI. The CDR3 spans 13 residues. The V end lost 6 bases, the J end lost 4 bases, and 9 bases lay between the germline ends. The CDR3 loop is CASSRVFNEKLFF. Here the CDR3 DNA reads TGTGCCAGCTCTCGGGTCTTTAATGAAAAACTGTTTTTT. The full variable domain, in which reference TRBV18 and TRBJ1-4 provide the parts outside the CDR3, is NAGVMQNPRHLVRRRGQEARLRCSPMKGHSHVYWYRQLPEEGLKFMVYLQKENIIDESGMPKERFSAEFPKEGPSILRIQQVVRGDSAAYFCASSRVFNEKLFFGSGTQLSVL.

This clone was recorded only once. This chain uses TRBV7-9 with TRBJ1-1; D not certain. Per germline, CDR1 SEHNR and CDR2 FQNEAQ (reference sequence). V lost 5 bases and J 1 base, leaving 14 bases between the germline ends. The CDR3 loop spans 15 amino acids. The CDR3, as DNA: TGTGCCAGCAGCCCTCCTACAGAACCGAACACTGAAGCTTTCTTT. Amino acids: CASSPPTEPNTEAFF. Together with reference TRBV7-9 and TRBJ1-1, the CDR3 gives the full variable domain: DTGVSQNPRHKITKRGQNVTFRCDPISEHNRLYWYRQTLGQGPEFLTYFQNEAQLEKSRLLSDRFSAERPKGSFSTLEIQRTEQGDSAMYLCASSPPTEPNTEAFFGQGTRLTVV.

This chain links TRBV28 with TRBJ2-3; D could derive from TRBD1 or TRBD2 (5 bases each). This CDR3 is built from 13 residues. With 2 bases removed from V and 4 bases from J, the gap between germline ends came to 7 bases. Germline CDR1 reads MDHEN; CDR2 reads SYDVKM. CDR3 region: CASSLMGADTQYF. CDR3 bases: TGTGCCAGCAGTTTAATGGGGGCAGATACGCAGTATTTT.

The chain links TRBV7-2 to TRBJ2-1; TRBD2 is a possible D gene (6 bases). CDR1 and CDR2 (germline): SGHTA, FQGNSA. V was shortened by 6 bases and J by 5 bases, with 26 bases between the two germline ends. This CDR3 has 18 amino acids. CDR3 coding DNA: TGTGCCAGCAGTTTGGCGAGATTTAACGGGGGAAGGGACAATGAGCAGTTCTTC. This encodes CASSLARFNGGRDNEQFF.

This clone has a handful of counts. As DNA, the CDR3 is TGTGCCATCCAGGAGAACACTGAAGCTTTCTTT. Translating gives CAIQENTEAFF. The chain combines TRBV10-3 with TRBJ1-1; D gene unclear. The germline gives CDR1 ENHRY, CDR2 SYGVKD. V lost 8 bases, J lost 1 base, and 5 bases lay in between. This CDR3 spans 11 amino acids.

This clone rates as medium-sized. The V call is TRBV21-1, the J call TRBJ2-7; TRBD1 is taken as the D call from the table, unchecked against the DNA. TRBV21-1 is termed a pseudogene. The CDR3 has 10 amino acids. Here the CDR3 DNA reads TGTGCCAGCAGATCAGGTGGCAAGTTTTTC. Protein sequence: CASRSGGKFF.

With regard to this clone: A read error may produce the germline difference seen at one junction end. The chain combines TRBV7-8 with TRBJ2-1; D is possibly TRBD2 (5 bases). This CDR3 contains 17 residues. Germline V gene data show CDR1 as SGHVS and CDR2 as FQNEAQ. CDR3 in amino acids: CASSLAGWASSYNEQFF. DNA for the CDR3: TGTGCCAGCAGCCTAGCCGGATGGGCAAGTTCCTACAATGAGCAGTTCTTC. The full variable domain, in which reference TRBV7-8 and TRBJ2-1 provide the parts outside the CDR3, is GAGVSQSPRYKVAKRGQDVALRCDPISGHVSLFWYQQALGQGPEFLTYFQNEAQLDKSGLPSDRFFAERPEGSVSTLKIQRTQQEDSAVYLCASSLAGWASSYNEQFFGPGTRLTVL.

Notes on this clone: Germline and junction disagree at one end, which may indicate a read error. The chain has TRBV7-2 and TRBJ2-1; the D is unclear. The V gene's germline CDR1 is SGHTA and CDR2 FQGNSA. The CDR3 length is 11 residues. The CDR3 loop is CASSSYYEQFF. The DNA for the CDR3 is TGTGCCAGCAGCTCCTACTATGAGCAGTTCTTC.

This clone was detected once. This chain uses TRBV10-1 with TRBJ2-5; D perhaps matches TRBD1 (5 bases). Trimming shortened V by 3 bases and J by 4 bases, and 9 bases separated the two germline ends. The CDR3 has 13 amino acids. Germline V gene data show CDR1 as WNHNN and CDR2 as SYGVQD (reference sequence). CDR3 sequence (DNA): TGCGCCAGCAGTGAAGGGGTACGAGAGACCCAGTACTTC. This translates into CASSEGVRETQYF.

V is TRBV7-2 and J is TRBJ2-7; TRBD2 might be the D (5 bases). Germline V CDR1 and CDR2: SGHTA, FQGNSA. CDR3 length: 11 amino acids. The V and J ends lost 5 bases and 6 bases respectively, with 8 bases between them. CDR3 in amino acids: CASSPSFEQYF. CDR3 DNA: TGTGCCAGCAGCCCTAGCTTCGAGCAGTACTTC.

J is TRBJ1-2 and V is TRBV20-1; D might be TRBD1 (6 bases). Germline CDR1 DFQATT, CDR2 SNEGSKA (reference sequence). The CDR3 is 11 residues long. Trimming pared 5 bases from V and 14 bases from J, leaving 18 bases between. For the CDR3, the DNA is TGCAGTGCTTTCGAAGGGGGAGAAGGTACCTTC. Its protein is CSAFEGGEGTF.

The rearrangement uses TRBV4-3 and TRBJ2-5, with TRBD2 identical over 7 bases. This CDR3 is 16 amino acids long. Germline CDR1 is LGHNA and CDR2 is YSLEER. V trimming: 1 base; J trimming: 5 bases; junction bases outside the gene matches: 10. CDR3 residues: CASSQGSLAEGETQYF. The DNA for the CDR3 is TGCGCCAGCAGCCAAGGGAGTCTAGCGGAGGGGGAGACCCAGTACTTC.

The rearrangement links TRBV19 to TRBJ2-1; no reliable D call. The CDR3 is made up of 16 amino acids. Trimming removed 3 bases from V and 0 bases from J, with 12 bases in between. Per germline, CDR1 LNHDA and CDR2 SQIVND (reference sequence). In nucleotides, the CDR3 is TGTGCCAGTAGTATTCGGCTTCAAAGCTCCTACAATGAGCAGTTCTTC. Translating gives CASSIRLQSSYNEQFF.

There are a few counts of this clone. This chain joins TRBV5-1 and TRBJ2-5, with TRBD2 matching 11 bases. Germline CDR1 SGHRS, CDR2 YFSETQ. The V gene end was trimmed by 4 bases and the J gene end by 2 bases; junction bases not matched to a gene: 7. The CDR3 consists of 16 residues. CDR3 coding DNA: TGCGCCAGCAGCCCGGGACTAGCGGAAAGACAAGAGACCCAGTACTTC. As protein: CASSPGLAERQETQYF.

The chain links TRBV20-1 to TRBJ1-2; D is perhaps TRBD1 (5 bases). In germline, CDR1 is DFQATT, CDR2 SNEGSKA (reference sequence). V lost 4 bases, J lost 8 bases, and 11 bases lay in between. CDR3 length: 11 amino acids. DNA for the CDR3: TGCAGTGCTACGACAGATTTAGGCTACACCTTC. The encoded protein is CSATTDLGYTF.

The count of this clone is one. This chain connects TRBV4-3 to TRBJ2-1; D unclear. The germline CDR1 and CDR2 sequences are LGHNA and YSLEER. The V end was cut by 0 bases, the J end by 7 bases, with 10 bases between. This CDR3 has 14 residues. CDR3 bases: TGCGCCAGCAGCCAAGACTATCTGGGGAATGAGCAGTTCTTC. Its protein is CASSQDYLGNEQFF.

The V gene is TRBV5-1, the J gene TRBJ2-5; tentatively, D is TRBD2 (6 bases). V lost 2 bases to trimming and J lost 0 bases, with 14 bases between them. Germline CDR1 is SGHRS and CDR2 is YFSETQ. There are 16 residues in the CDR3. CDR3 bases: TGCGCCAGCAGCTTAGGAGGGGCCGGTAACCAAGAGACCCAGTACTTC. It codes for CASSLGGAGNQETQYF.

The chain carries TRBV11-2 and TRBJ2-7; the D gene is possibly TRBD1 (5 bases). Germline CDR1 reads SGHAT; CDR2 reads FQNNGV. V gave up 1 base and J gave up 2 bases, with 12 bases separating them. The CDR3 is 15 amino acids. DNA of the CDR3: TGTGCCAGCAGCTTAGCGGGCCAGGGCACCTACGAGCAGTACTTC. It codes for CASSLAGQGTYEQYF.